Shown below are 26 T cell receptor beta chains from a single sample sequenced in a study of molecular identifiers for immune sequencing clone quantification. TCRdb used MiXCR to reprocess the PCR reads, holding one entry per CDR3 protein. The profile shows 65,000 to 70,000 distinct CDR3 sequences, approximately 18% of them singletons. The sequenced sample was naive CD8+ T cells from blood, with Jurkat cell RNA spiked in. Subset indicated: FACS-sorted CD8+CD4-CCR7+CD45RA+ naive T cells. The receptors shown here come from a human donor in good health. Some libraries in this study had Jurkat cell RNA spiked in.

CDR3 in amino acids: CASSPVGPSLSGANVLTF. The CDR3 DNA sequence: TGTGCCAGCAGCCCCGTGGGACCTTCCCTCTCTGGGGCCAACGTCCTGACTTTC. The V call is TRBV12-3 or TRBV12-4, the J call TRBJ2-6; D possibly uses TRBD1 or TRBD2 (5 bases each). Trimming took 6 bases from V and 0 from J, leaving 18 bases between them. This CDR3 is built from 18 residues.

This clonotype was seen a handful of times. V and J are TRBV9 and TRBJ2-5; 7 nucleotides match TRBD2. J gave up 1 base and V 0 bases, and 3 bases lay outside the gene matches. Germline-derived CDR1 and CDR2 are SGDLS and YYNGEE. This CDR3 contains 15 residues. This CDR3 reads CASSVEGGAQETQYF. The CDR3 DNA is TGTGCCAGCAGCGTAGAGGGAGGGGCCCAAGAGACCCAGTACTTC.

Comment on this clonotype: With a much larger clone just one base away, this may be a read error. The chain couples TRBV6-2 or TRBV6-3 to TRBJ2-1; D might be TRBD2 (5 bases). The CDR3 has 11 amino acids. V was cut by 7 bases and J by 12 bases, with 13 bases left in between. Germline V gives CDR1 MNHEY, CDR2 SVGEGT. DNA of the CDR3: TGTGCCAGCATGACTAACTATGGGCAGTTCTTC. It is translated as CASMTNYGQFF.

This clonotype occurred many times. The J gene is TRBJ2-7, the V gene TRBV20-1, with D uncertain. Deletions cut 8 bases from V and 7 bases from J, with 12 bases between. The CDR3 contains 10 residues. In germline, CDR1 is DFQATT, CDR2 SNEGSKA (reference sequence). CDR3 residues: CSLHPWEQYF. The CDR3 DNA reads as TGCAGTCTTCACCCCTGGGAGCAGTACTTC.

This chain joins TRBV12-3 or TRBV12-4 and TRBJ1-1, with D perhaps matching TRBD1 (5 bases). Deletions cut 4 bases from V and 0 bases from J, with 12 bases between. The length of the CDR3 is 15 residues. This CDR3 reads CASSSRDPMNTEAFF. CDR3 DNA sequence: TGTGCCAGCAGTTCCCGGGACCCCATGAACACTGAAGCTTTCTTT.

Points on this clonotype: The junction differs from germline at one of its ends, possibly a read error. In DNA form, the CDR3 reads TGTGCCAGCAGCGCGGGACAACAGACAACTAATGGAAAACTGTTTTTT. This sequence encodes CASSAGQQTTNGKLFF. The chain combines TRBV2 with TRBJ1-4; a weak D match, TRBD1 (6 bases). Germline V gives CDR1 SNHLY, CDR2 FYNNEI. This CDR3 region has 16 residues.

Regarding this clonotype: One end of the junction is discordant with germline, which a read error may explain. In nucleotides, the CDR3 is TGTGCCGGCAGCTCAGACGCACTAGCGGAGAAGAACACCGGGGAGCTGTTTTTT. Protein product: CAGSSDALAEKNTGELFF. The chain couples TRBV3-1 to TRBJ2-2, with 8 positions matching TRBD2. This CDR3 is 18 amino acids long. The germline gives CDR1 LGHDT, CDR2 YNNKEL (reference sequence). The whole variable domain, filled in from reference TRBV3-1 and TRBJ2-2, reads DTAVSQTPKYLVTQMGNDKSIKCEQNLGHDTMYWYKQDSKKFLKIMFSYNNKELIINETVPNRFSPKSPDKAHLNLHINSLELGDSAVYFCAGSSDALAEKNTGELFFGEGSRLTVL.

There are many counts of this clonotype. The V call is TRBV7-8, the J call TRBJ2-5; no definite D call. Germline CDR1 reads SGHVS; CDR2 reads FQNEAQ. This CDR3 comprises 16 residues. Deletions cut 5 bases from V and 1 base from J, with 17 bases between. The CDR3 spells CASSLRVSIPQETQYF. CDR3 sequence (DNA): TGTGCCAGCAGCCTACGTGTGAGCATTCCCCAAGAGACCCAGTACTTC.

The chain uses TRBV12-3 or TRBV12-4 and TRBJ2-3; D is possibly TRBD2 (6 bases). Trimming left V 8 bases short and J 9 bases short, with 12 bases between. The CDR3 is 11 residues long. CDR3 sequence: CASGGAYTQYF. Written as DNA, the CDR3 is TGTGCCAGCGGAGGGGCCTACACGCAGTATTTT.

This clonotype appeared once. This may come from a read error, since a much larger clone is one base off. The J gene is TRBJ1-2, the V gene TRBV9, with D tentatively TRBD1 (6 bases). Germline V CDR1 and CDR2: SGDLS, YYNGEE. The CDR3 covers 14 residues. Trimming took off 7 bases at V and 4 bases at J, with 17 bases between the two ends. CDR3 sequence (DNA): TGTGCCAGCTGCTTCAGAACAGGGCCCTATGGCTACACCTTC. Amino acid sequence: CASCFRTGPYGYTF.

This clonotype was picked up many times. The rearrangement joins TRBV6-1 to TRBJ2-7; D possibly corresponds to TRBD1 (5 bases). The CDR3 spans 13 residues. Trimming pared 5 bases from V and 2 bases from J, leaving 10 bases between. Germline V gene sequence: CDR1 MNHNS, CDR2 SASEGT. The CDR3 protein is CASSLQETYEQYF. The CDR3 nucleotides are TGTGCCAGCAGTTTACAGGAGACCTACGAGCAGTACTTC.

The sample holds many counts of this clonotype. CDR3 amino acids: CASQGGGQPQHF. The CDR3, as DNA: TGTGCCAGCCAAGGGGGCGGACAGCCCCAGCATTTT. This rearrangement joins TRBV6-2 or TRBV6-3 to TRBJ1-5, with 7 bases that match TRBD1. The CDR3 runs to 12 residues. Germline CDR1 and CDR2: MNHEY and SVGEGT. The V and J ends lost 8 bases and 7 bases, in that order; junction bases with no gene match: 5.

V usage is TRBV27 and J usage is TRBJ2-1, with D possibly being TRBD1 (6 bases). This CDR3 is 15 amino acids long. Germline V gene lookup returns CDR1 MNHEY and CDR2 SMNVEV (reference sequence). The V gene lost 2 bases and the J gene lost 6 bases, with 14 bases spanning the gap. In DNA, the CDR3 is TGTGCCAGCAGTTTAACAGGGATCTTTGTCAATGAGCAGTTCTTC. Translating gives CASSLTGIFVNEQFF.

This clonotype occurred many times. CDR3 coding DNA: TGCAGTGCAGCCGGGACTAGCGAAACTCTATACAATGAGCAGTTCTTC. It codes for CSAAGTSETLYNEQFF. This chain joins TRBV20-1 and TRBJ2-1; 10 bases match TRBD2. Per the germline V gene, CDR1 is DFQATT and CDR2 is SNEGSKA (reference sequence). J gave up 4 bases and V 6 bases, and 12 bases lay outside the gene matches. The CDR3 is 16 residues long.

This clonotype was counted ten times or more. The V call is TRBV10-3, the J call TRBJ2-5; TRBD2 might be the D (6 bases). V gave up 6 bases and J gave up 0 bases, with 8 bases separating them. Per germline, CDR1 ENHRY and CDR2 SYGVKD. The CDR3 sequence is 13 residues long. In DNA, the CDR3 is TGTGCCATCAGAGGACTAAACCAAGAGACCCAGTACTTC. This translates into CAIRGLNQETQYF.

Ten or more counts support this clonotype. This chain connects TRBV25-1 to TRBJ1-1, with D possibly being TRBD1 (5 bases). The CDR3 consists of 14 residues. CDR1 is MGHDK and CDR2 is SYGVNS in the germline V gene. V was pared by 3 bases and J by 1 base, with 9 bases between. The CDR3 DNA reads as TGTGCCAGCAGTGAGGGACTCCAGAACACTGAAGCTTTCTTT. This translates into CASSEGLQNTEAFF.

About this clonotype: Just one base apart from a much larger clone, this may be a read error. The chain links TRBV6-5 to TRBJ2-7, with 14 positions matching TRBD2. CDR1 and CDR2 (germline): MNHEY, SVGAGI. The CDR3 has 17 residues. CDR3 protein: CVSRRVRLAGGHDEQYF. The CDR3 bases are TGTGTCAGCAGACGGGTTAGACTAGCGGGAGGGCACGACGAGCAGTACTTC.

There are a few counts of this clonotype. The CDR3 does not end in the conserved phenylalanine or tryptophan, so this is likely a read error. V gene TRBV14 combines with J gene TRBJ1-2; 8 nucleotides align to TRBD1. CDR1 and CDR2 from the germline V gene are SGHDN and FVKESK. CDR3 size: 15 residues. V lost 4 bases and J lost 4; bases outside the gene matches: 8. The CDR3 DNA reads TGTGCCAGCAGCCCCGAAGGACAGGGCAGCTATGGCTACACCATC. It translates to CASSPEGQGSYGYTI.

Concerning this clonotype: Just one base apart from a much larger clone, this may be a read error. V gene TRBV9 combines with J gene TRBJ2-7; 9 nucleotides match TRBD2. V lost 3 bases and J lost 1; bases outside the gene matches: 8. Per germline, CDR1 SGDLS and CDR2 YYNGEE. This CDR3 region has 16 residues. CDR3 sequence: CASSEAGTSSSYEQYF. DNA of the CDR3: TGTGCCAGCAGCGAAGCAGGGACTAGCAGTTCCTACGAGCAGTACTTC.

At least ten counts were recorded for this clonotype. The V call is TRBV2, the J call TRBJ1-5, with unresolved D. CDR1 is SNHLY, CDR2 FYNNEI, per germline. The germline V and J ends were trimmed by 3 bases and 0 bases, with 9 bases remaining between them. The CDR3 is 15 amino acids. Here the CDR3 reads CASSDGETSNQPQHF. The DNA of the CDR3 is TGTGCCAGCAGTGATGGGGAAACTAGCAATCAGCCCCAGCATTTT.

This rearrangement joins TRBV19 to TRBJ2-1; no clear D. Deletions cut 3 bases from V and 0 bases from J, with 6 bases between. The CDR3 is made up of 14 amino acids. Per germline, CDR1 LNHDA and CDR2 SQIVND (reference sequence). CDR3: CASSMRNSYNEQFF. CDR3 sequence (DNA): TGTGCCAGTAGTATGAGGAACTCCTACAATGAGCAGTTCTTC.

This clonotype was counted many times. The chain recombines TRBV27 with TRBJ2-2; D gene ambiguous. Trimming took 5 bases from V and 2 from J, leaving 12 bases between them. Per germline, CDR1 MNHEY and CDR2 SMNVEV (reference sequence). This CDR3 is 15 amino acids long. The CDR3 DNA reads as TGTGCCAGCAGTCCCTCGGGCGCTAACACCGGGGAGCTGTTTTTT. Translating gives CASSPSGANTGELFF.

This clonotype was recorded many times. The chain uses TRBV7-9 and TRBJ1-4; D is undetermined. V shed 2 bases and J shed 7 bases, with 17 bases lying between them. Germline-derived CDR1 and CDR2 are SEHNR and FQNEAQ (reference sequence). There are 16 residues in the CDR3. The CDR3 sequence is CASSLSGPPDTEKLFF. In nucleotides, the CDR3 is TGTGCCAGCAGCTTATCGGGCCCTCCGGATACTGAAAAACTGTTTTTT.

In this sample, this clonotype turned up many times. CDR3 in amino acids: CSARSGSTYEQYF. The CDR3 bases are TGCAGTGCTAGATCAGGGTCCACCTACGAGCAGTACTTC. The chain has TRBV20-1 and TRBJ2-7; D may be TRBD1 (5 bases). V was trimmed by 2 bases and J by 2 bases, leaving 10 bases between them. The germline gives CDR1 DFQATT, CDR2 SNEGSKA (reference sequence). This CDR3 region has 13 residues.

This clonotype was picked up many times. This chain uses TRBV7-9 with TRBJ2-7; 10 bases map to TRBD2. Germline-derived CDR1 and CDR2 are SEHNR and FQNEAQ (reference sequence). The CDR3 is made up of 14 amino acids. V trimming: 5 bases; J trimming: 3 bases; junction bases outside the gene matches: 4. The CDR3 sequence: CASSPSGSDYEQYF. CDR3 sequence (DNA): TGTGCCAGCAGCCCTAGCGGGAGCGACTACGAGCAGTACTTC.

This clonotype was recorded many times. This chain connects TRBV27 to TRBJ2-7; 7 positions agree with TRBD1. The CDR3 runs to 12 residues. The ends lost 3 bases at V and 6 bases at J; junction bases unmatched: 2. Germline V CDR1 and CDR2: MNHEY, SMNVEV (reference sequence). The CDR3 region is CASSLTGFEQYF. CDR3 DNA: TGTGCCAGCAGTTTGACAGGGTTCGAGCAGTACTTC.